The T cell receptor beta chain described here comes from a study of T cells in Graves' hyperthyroidism and ophthalmopathy. The CDR3 runs to 16 residues. Per the germline V gene, CDR1 is SEHNR and CDR2 is FQNEAQ (reference sequence). Trimming took off 7 bases at V and 0 bases at J, with 18 bases between the two ends. This clonotype has a count of ten or more. Amplified regions were TCR beta CDR3 sequences from RNA transcripts. When the TCR CDR3 underwent first-round RT-PCR, the HTBI primer set was used. MiXCR was run by TCRdb on the multiplex PCR reads, yielding one entry per CDR3 protein. The profile shows about 280,000 distinct CDR3 sequences, less than 30% of them singletons. Thyroid ultrasound, orbital computed tomography, clinical symptoms, and serum thyroxine and TRAb underpinned diagnoses.

The sample was blood. The receptor comes from a man in his forties with Graves' hyperthyroidism that later progressed to Graves' ophthalmopathy. V gene TRBV7-9 combines with J gene TRBJ2-5; D is possibly TRBD1 (6 bases). The CDR3 DNA is TGTGCCAGCACTTATTCCCCCCGGGACAACCAAGAGACCCAGTACTTC. This encodes CASTYSPRDNQETQYF.